This T cell receptor beta chain was sequenced during a study of blood T cell repertoires in COVID-19. Across the study: Spain, Italy and the United States supplied samples that represented acute and convalescent COVID-19. The analysed material was cDNA or gDNA that came from T cells, B-cell-depleted T cells, or PBMCs.

Methods used by the authors: Estimated nucleated cell counts came from reference gene primer amplification. TCRdb's table, derived via immunoSEQ multiplex PCR, lists solely in-frame clones and lacks some. The DNA was the basis for D and trimming; V, J and clone size are from that table. The profile shows approximately 110,000 clones, about two thirds of them singletons. Losses at the gene ends were 1 base for V and 7 bases for J; bases not matched to a gene: 6. From germline, CDR1 is SGHDT and CDR2 YYEEEE. The CDR3 has 16 amino acids. This receptor was obtained from a human donor with acute or convalescent COVID-19. The donor label of this sample is uncertain. The sample was peripheral blood. V gene TRBV5-6 combines with J gene TRBJ1-6; 9 bases align to TRBD1. The CDR3 spells CASSLPGTGKNSPLHF. CDR3 nucleotides: TGTGCCAGCAGCTTGCCGGGGACAGGGAAGAATTCACCCCTCCACTTT.